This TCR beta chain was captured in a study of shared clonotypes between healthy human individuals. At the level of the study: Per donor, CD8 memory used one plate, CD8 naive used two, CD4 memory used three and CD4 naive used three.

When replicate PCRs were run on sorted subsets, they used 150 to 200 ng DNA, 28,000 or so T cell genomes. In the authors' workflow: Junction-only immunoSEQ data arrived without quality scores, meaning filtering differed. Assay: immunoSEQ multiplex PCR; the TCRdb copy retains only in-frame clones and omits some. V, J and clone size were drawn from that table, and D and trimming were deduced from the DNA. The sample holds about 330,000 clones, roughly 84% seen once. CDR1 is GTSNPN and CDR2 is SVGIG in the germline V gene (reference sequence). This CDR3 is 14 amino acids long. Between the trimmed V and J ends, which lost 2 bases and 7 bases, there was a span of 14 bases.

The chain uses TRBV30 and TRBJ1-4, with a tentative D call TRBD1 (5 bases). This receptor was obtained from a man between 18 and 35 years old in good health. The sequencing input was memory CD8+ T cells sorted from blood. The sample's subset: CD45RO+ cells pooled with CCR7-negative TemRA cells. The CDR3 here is CAWSTLGTAEKLFF. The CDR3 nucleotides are TGTGCCTGGAGTACCCTGGGGACGGCTGAAAAACTGTTTTTT.